This TCR beta chain is from a study of T cells in Graves' hyperthyroidism and ophthalmopathy. Investigators excluded patients with uncontrolled infection, other autoimmune disease, pregnancy or lactation. With 5 bases clipped from V and 3 bases from J, the junction kept 5 bases outside the gene matches. CDR1 MNHEY and CDR2 SMNVEV come from the germline V gene (reference sequence). The CDR3 loop spans 14 amino acids. This clonotype occurred many times. It was RNA transcripts that yielded the amplified TCR beta CDR3 regions. HTBI primers were employed in a first-round RT-PCR of the TCR CDR3. Each CDR3 protein is one row after TCRdb ran MiXCR on the multiplex PCR reads. The top ten clones hold under 8% of a sample with 500,000 to 750,000 distinct CDR3 sequences, about a sixth of them seen once.

This clonotype originated in a woman aged 25 to 45 with Graves' hyperthyroidism. The chain has TRBV27 and TRBJ2-7; 9 nucleotides agree with TRBD1. Source material: blood. This CDR3 is CASSPRGQGYEQYF. In nucleotides, the CDR3 is TGTGCCAGCAGTCCCCGGGGACAGGGCTACGAGCAGTACTTC.